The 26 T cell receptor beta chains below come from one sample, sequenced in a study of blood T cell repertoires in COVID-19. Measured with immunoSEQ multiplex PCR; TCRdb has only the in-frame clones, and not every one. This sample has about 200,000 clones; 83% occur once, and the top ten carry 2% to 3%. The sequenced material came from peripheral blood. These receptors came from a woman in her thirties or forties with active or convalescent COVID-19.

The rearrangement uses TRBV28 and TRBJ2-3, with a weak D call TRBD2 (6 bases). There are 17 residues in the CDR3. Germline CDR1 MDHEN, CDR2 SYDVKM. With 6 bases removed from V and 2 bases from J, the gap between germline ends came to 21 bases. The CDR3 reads CASSLGSRGIFTDTQYF. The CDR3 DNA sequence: TGTGCCAGCAGCTTGGGATCCCGGGGGATATTCACAGATACGCAGTATTTT. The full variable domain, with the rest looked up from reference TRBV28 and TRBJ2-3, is DVKVTQSSRYLVKRTGEKVFLECVQDMDHENMFWYRQDPGLGLRLIYFSYDVKMKEKGDIPEGYSVSREKKERFSLILESASTNQTSMYLCASSLGSRGIFTDTQYFGPGTRLTVL.

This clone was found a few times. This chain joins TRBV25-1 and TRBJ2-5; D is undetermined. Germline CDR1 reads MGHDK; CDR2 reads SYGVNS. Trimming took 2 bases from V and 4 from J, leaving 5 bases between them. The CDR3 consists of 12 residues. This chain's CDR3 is CASSEPRETQYF. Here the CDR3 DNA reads TGTGCCAGCAGTGAACCTCGAGAGACCCAGTACTTC.

In DNA, the CDR3 is TGTGCCAGCATTCGGTCCCCGACTCCGGGTAGCACTGAAGCTTTCTTT. Encoded protein: CASIRSPTPGSTEAFF. The chain uses TRBV2 and TRBJ1-1; D gene unclear. Germline CDR1 is SNHLY and CDR2 is FYNNEI. CDR3 length: 16 residues. Trimming cost V 7 bases and J 4 bases, with 22 bases left between them. The full variable domain, its missing parts supplied by reference TRBV2 and TRBJ1-1, is EPEVTQTPSHQVTQMGQEVILRCVPISNHLYFYWYRQILGQKVEFLVSFYNNEISEKSEIFDDQFSVERPDGSNFTLKIRSTKLEDSAMYFCASIRSPTPGSTEAFFGQGTRLTVV.

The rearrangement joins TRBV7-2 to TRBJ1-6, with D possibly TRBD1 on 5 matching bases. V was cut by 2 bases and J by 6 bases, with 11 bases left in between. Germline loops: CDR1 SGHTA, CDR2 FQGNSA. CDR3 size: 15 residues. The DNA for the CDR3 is TGTGCCAGCAGCTTATCTTCCCAGGGTAATTCACCCCTCCACTTT. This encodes CASSLSSQGNSPLHF.

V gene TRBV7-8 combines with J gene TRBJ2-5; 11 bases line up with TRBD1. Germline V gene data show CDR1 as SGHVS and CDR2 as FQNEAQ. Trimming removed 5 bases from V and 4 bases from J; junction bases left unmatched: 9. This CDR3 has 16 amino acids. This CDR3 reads CASSRKRTGGRETQYF. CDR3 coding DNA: TGTGCCAGCAGCCGTAAACGGACAGGGGGCAGAGAGACCCAGTACTTC.

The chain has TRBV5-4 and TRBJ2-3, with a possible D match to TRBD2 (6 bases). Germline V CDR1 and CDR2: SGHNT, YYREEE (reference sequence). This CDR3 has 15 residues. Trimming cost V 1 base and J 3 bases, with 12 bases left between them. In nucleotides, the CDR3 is TGTGCCAGCAGCTTGTTCTGGGGGGTGACAGATACGCAGTATTTT. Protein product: CASSLFWGVTDTQYF.

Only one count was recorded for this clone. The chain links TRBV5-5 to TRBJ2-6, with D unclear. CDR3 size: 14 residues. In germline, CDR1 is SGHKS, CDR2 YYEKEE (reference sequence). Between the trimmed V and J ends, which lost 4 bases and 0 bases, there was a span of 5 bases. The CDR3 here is CASSPSSGANVLTF. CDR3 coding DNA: TGTGCCAGCAGCCCCAGCTCTGGGGCCAACGTCCTGACTTTC.

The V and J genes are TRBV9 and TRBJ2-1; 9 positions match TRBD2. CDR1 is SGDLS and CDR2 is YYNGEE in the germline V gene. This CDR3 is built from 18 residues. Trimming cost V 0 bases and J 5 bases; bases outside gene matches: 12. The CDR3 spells CASSVESSPSGNNNEQFF. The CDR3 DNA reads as TGTGCCAGCAGCGTAGAAAGTTCCCCTAGCGGGAATAACAATGAGCAGTTCTTC. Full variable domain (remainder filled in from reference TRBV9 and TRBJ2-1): DSGVTQTPKHLITATGQRVTLRCSPRSGDLSVYWYQQSLDQGLQFLIQYYNGEERAKGNILERFSAQQFPDLHSELNLSSLELGDSALYFCASSVESSPSGNNNEQFFGPGTRLTVL.

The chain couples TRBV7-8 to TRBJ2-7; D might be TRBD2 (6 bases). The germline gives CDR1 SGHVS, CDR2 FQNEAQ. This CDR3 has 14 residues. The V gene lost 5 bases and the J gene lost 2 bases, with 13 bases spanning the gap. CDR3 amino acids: CASSVSGVTYEQYF. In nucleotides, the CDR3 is TGTGCCAGCAGCGTCTCGGGGGTAACCTACGAGCAGTACTTC. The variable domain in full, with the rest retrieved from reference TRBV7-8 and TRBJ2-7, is GAGVSQSPRYKVAKRGQDVALRCDPISGHVSLFWYQQALGQGPEFLTYFQNEAQLDKSGLPSDRFFAERPEGSVSTLKIQRTQQEDSAVYLCASSVSGVTYEQYFGPGTRLTVT.

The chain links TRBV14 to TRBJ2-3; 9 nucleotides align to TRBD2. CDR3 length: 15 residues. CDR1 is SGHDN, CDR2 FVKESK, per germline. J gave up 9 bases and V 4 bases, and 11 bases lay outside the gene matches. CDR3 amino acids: CASSLWAGGPRTQYF. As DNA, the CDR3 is TGTGCCAGCAGCCTGTGGGCGGGAGGGCCGAGGACGCAGTATTTT. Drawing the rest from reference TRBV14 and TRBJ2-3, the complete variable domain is EAGVTQFPSHSVIEKGQTVTLRCDPISGHDNLYWYRRVMGKEIKFLLHFVKESKQDESGMPNNRFLAERTGGTYSTLKVQPAELEDSGVYFCASSLWAGGPRTQYFGPGTRLTVL.

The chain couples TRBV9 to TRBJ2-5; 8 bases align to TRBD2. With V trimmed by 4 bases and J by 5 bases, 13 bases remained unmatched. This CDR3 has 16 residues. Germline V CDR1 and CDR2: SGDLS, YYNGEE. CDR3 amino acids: CASSPRGRVAGETQYF. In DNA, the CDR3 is TGTGCCAGCAGCCCTAGGGGCAGGGTAGCGGGGGAGACCCAGTACTTC. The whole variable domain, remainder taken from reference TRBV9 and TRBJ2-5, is DSGVTQTPKHLITATGQRVTLRCSPRSGDLSVYWYQQSLDQGLQFLIQYYNGEERAKGNILERFSAQQFPDLHSELNLSSLELGDSALYFCASSPRGRVAGETQYFGPGTRLLVL.

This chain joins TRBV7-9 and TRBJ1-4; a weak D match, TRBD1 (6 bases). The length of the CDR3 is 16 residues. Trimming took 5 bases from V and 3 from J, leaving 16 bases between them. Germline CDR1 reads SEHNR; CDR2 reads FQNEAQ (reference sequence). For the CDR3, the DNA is TGTGCCAGCAGCGTACCCTCACAGGGCTCTAATGAAAAACTGTTTTTT. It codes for CASSVPSQGSNEKLFF.

CDR3 DNA sequence: TGTGCCAGCAGCCCCGATGTTAGACAGCAGGCAAAGACCCAGTACTTC. Its protein product is CASSPDVRQQAKTQYF. V is TRBV14 and J is TRBJ2-5; a possible D gene is TRBD1 (5 bases). The ends were cut back, 4 bases at V and 6 bases at J, with 21 bases in the middle. The germline CDR1 and CDR2 sequences are SGHDN and FVKESK. The CDR3 has 16 residues.

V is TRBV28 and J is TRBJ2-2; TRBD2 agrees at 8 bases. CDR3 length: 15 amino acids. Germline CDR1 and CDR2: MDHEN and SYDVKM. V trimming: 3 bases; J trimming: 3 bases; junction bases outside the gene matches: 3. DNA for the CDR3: TGTGCCAGCAGTTTTACGGGGGGGTACACCGGGGAGCTGTTTTTT. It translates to CASSFTGGYTGELFF.

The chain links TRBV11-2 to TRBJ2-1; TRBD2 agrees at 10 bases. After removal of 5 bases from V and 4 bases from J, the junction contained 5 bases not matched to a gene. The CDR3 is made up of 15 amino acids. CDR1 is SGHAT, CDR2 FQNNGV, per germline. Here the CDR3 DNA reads TGTGCCAGCAGCCTCGGGACTAGCGCGTACAATGAGCAGTTCTTC. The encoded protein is CASSLGTSAYNEQFF.

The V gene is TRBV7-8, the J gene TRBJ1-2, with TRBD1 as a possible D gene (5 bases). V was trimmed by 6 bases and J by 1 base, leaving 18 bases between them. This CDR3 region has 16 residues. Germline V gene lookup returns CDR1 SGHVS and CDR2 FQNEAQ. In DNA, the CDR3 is TGTGCCAGCAGTCCGGACCCGGGACTGATTAACTATGGCTACACCTTC. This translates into CASSPDPGLINYGYTF. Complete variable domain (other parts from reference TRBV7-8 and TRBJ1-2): GAGVSQSPRYKVAKRGQDVALRCDPISGHVSLFWYQQALGQGPEFLTYFQNEAQLDKSGLPSDRFFAERPEGSVSTLKIQRTQQEDSAVYLCASSPDPGLINYGYTFGSGTRLTVV.

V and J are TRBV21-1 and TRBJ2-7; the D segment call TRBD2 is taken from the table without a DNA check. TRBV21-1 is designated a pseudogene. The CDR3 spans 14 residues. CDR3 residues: CASSPGEGGNEQYF. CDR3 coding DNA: TGTGCCAGCAGCCCCGGGGAGGGGGGCAACGAGCAGTACTTC.

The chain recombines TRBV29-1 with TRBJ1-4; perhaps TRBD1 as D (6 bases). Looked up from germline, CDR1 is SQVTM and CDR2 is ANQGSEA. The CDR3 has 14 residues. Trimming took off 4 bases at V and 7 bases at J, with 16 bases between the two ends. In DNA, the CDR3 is TGCAGCGTTGTAGGAGACAGGTGGGGTGAAAAACTGTTTTTT. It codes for CSVVGDRWGEKLFF.

CDR3 residues: CASSVEFQAASSYGYTF. In DNA form, the CDR3 reads TGTGCCAGCAGCGTAGAATTCCAAGCTGCTAGCTCCTATGGCTACACCTTC. This rearrangement joins TRBV9 to TRBJ1-2, with D hard to call. The germline V and J ends were trimmed by 0 bases and 4 bases, with 19 bases remaining between them. In germline, CDR1 is SGDLS, CDR2 YYNGEE. The length of the CDR3 is 17 residues.

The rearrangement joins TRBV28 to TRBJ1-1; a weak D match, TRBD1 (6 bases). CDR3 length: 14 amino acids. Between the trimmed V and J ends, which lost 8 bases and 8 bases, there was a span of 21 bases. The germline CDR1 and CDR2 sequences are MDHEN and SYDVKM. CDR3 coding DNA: TGTGCCAGCGGCACAGGGTTAGGTGGGTCAGAAGCTTTCTTT. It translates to CASGTGLGGSEAFF.

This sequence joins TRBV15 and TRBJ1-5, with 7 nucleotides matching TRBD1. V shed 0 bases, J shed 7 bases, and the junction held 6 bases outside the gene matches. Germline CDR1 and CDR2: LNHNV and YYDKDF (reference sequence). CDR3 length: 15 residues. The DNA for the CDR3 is TGTGCCACCAGCAGAGATCGGGCAGGGGGACAGCCCCAGCATTTT. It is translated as CATSRDRAGGQPQHF.

In DNA form, the CDR3 reads TGTGCCATCAGTGAGGTGGCGAGGAACTCTGGGGCCAACGTCCTGACTTTC. This sequence encodes CAISEVARNSGANVLTF. The V and J genes are TRBV10-3 and TRBJ2-6; D is unresolved. This CDR3 is 17 amino acids long. The germline CDR1 and CDR2 sequences are ENHRY and SYGVKD. V was clipped by 2 bases and J by 0 bases, with 11 bases between them.

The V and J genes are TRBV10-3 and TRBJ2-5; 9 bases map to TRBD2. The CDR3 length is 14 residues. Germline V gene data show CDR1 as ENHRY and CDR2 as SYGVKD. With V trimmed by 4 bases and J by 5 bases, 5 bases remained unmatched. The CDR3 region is CAISGAGGPETQYF. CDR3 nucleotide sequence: TGTGCCATCAGTGGTGCGGGGGGGCCCGAGACCCAGTACTTC.

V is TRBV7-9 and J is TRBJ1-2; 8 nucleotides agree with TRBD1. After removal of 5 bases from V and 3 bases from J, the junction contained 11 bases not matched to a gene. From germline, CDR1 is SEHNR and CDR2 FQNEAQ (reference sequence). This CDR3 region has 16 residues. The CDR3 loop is CASSMGGTGAYYGYTF. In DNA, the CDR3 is TGTGCCAGCAGCATGGGGGGGACAGGAGCCTACTATGGCTACACCTTC.

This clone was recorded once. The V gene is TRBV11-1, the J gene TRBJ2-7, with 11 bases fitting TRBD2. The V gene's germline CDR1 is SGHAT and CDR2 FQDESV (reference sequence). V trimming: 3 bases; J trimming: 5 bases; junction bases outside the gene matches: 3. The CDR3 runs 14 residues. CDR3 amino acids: CASSLGLAVHEQYF. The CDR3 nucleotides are TGTGCCAGCAGCTTGGGACTAGCGGTCCACGAGCAGTACTTC.

CDR3 region: CASSLTPAGKDYGYTF. The CDR3 nucleotides are TGCGCCAGCAGCTTGACCCCGGCAGGGAAAGACTATGGCTACACCTTC. The chain is built from TRBV5-1 and TRBJ1-2, with D perhaps matching TRBD1 (5 bases). V lost 1 base to trimming and J lost 3 bases, with 16 bases between them. Per the germline V gene, CDR1 is SGHRS and CDR2 is YFSETQ. The CDR3 sequence is 16 residues long.